Following are 32 T cell receptor beta chains from one sample sequenced in a study of cytomegalovirus exposure and HLA in healthy donors. Primers included in the PCR were 60 Vbeta and 13 Jbeta primers. Using immunoSEQ multiplex PCR, the repertoire was profiled, and TCRdb retains in-frame clones only, with some absent. The repertoire consists of about 65,000 clones, with about four fifths occurring once and the leading ten covering almost 4.5%. The sequenced sample consisted of PBMCs. Every receptor here comes from a woman aged 25-40 years in good health and CMV-seronegative.

The chain recombines TRBV10-2 with TRBJ2-3; TRBD2 matches at 8 bases. The CDR3 length is 15 residues. Germline V gives CDR1 WSHSY, CDR2 SAAADI. V was clipped by 6 bases and J by 0 bases; unmatched bases: 5. The CDR3 nucleotides read TGCGCCAGCAGATTAAGCGGGGGAAGCACAGATACGCAGTATTTT. It yields the protein CASRLSGGSTDTQYF.

This CDR3 reads CASSLPGSYEQYF. The CDR3 coding sequence is TGTGCCAGCAGTTTGCCAGGCTCCTACGAGCAGTACTTC. This rearrangement joins TRBV27 to TRBJ2-7, with D unclear. In germline, CDR1 is MNHEY, CDR2 SMNVEV (reference sequence). The CDR3 loop spans 13 amino acids. V lost 3 bases to trimming and J lost 0 bases, with 6 bases between them.

The chain employs TRBV9 and TRBJ2-5; 8 bases agree with TRBD2. CDR1 and CDR2 (germline): SGDLS, YYNGEE. V dropped 4 bases and J dropped 0; count of bases not matched to a gene: 5. The length of the CDR3 is 15 residues. In nucleotides, the CDR3 is TGTGCCAGCAGCCCCCGGGAGGGGGACCAAGAGACCCAGTACTTC. It is translated as CASSPREGDQETQYF.

This CDR3 reads CACGFSGRAFF. CDR3 DNA: TGTGCCTGCGGGTTTAGTGGGAGAGCTTTCTTT. The V and J genes are TRBV30 and TRBJ1-1; no reliable D call. The CDR3 extends over 11 amino acids. The germline V gene encodes CDR1 GTSNPN and CDR2 SVGIG (reference sequence). Trimming stripped 6 bases from V and 10 bases from J, with 15 bases between.

The chain couples TRBV6-1 to TRBJ2-7; no clear D. Germline values: CDR1 MNHNS, CDR2 SASEGT. The CDR3 is 13 residues long. Trimming took off 4 bases at V and 0 bases at J, with 7 bases between the two ends. The CDR3 region has the DNA TGTGCCAGCAGTGTTACCAGCTCCTACGAGCAGTACTTC. This translates into CASSVTSSYEQYF.

This chain joins TRBV29-1 and TRBJ1-1, with 7 bases that match TRBD1. In germline, CDR1 is SQVTM, CDR2 ANQGSEA. V shed 4 bases, J shed 1 base, and the junction held 3 bases outside the gene matches. There are 13 residues in the CDR3. CDR3 loop: CSVADRRNTEAFF. The CDR3 coding sequence is TGCAGCGTTGCGGACAGGAGGAACACTGAAGCTTTCTTT.

The J gene is TRBJ1-6, the V gene TRBV10-3, with 10 bases fitting TRBD1. The CDR3 consists of 16 residues. Germline CDR1 reads ENHRY; CDR2 reads SYGVKD. With V trimmed by 2 bases and J by 6 bases, 4 bases remained unmatched. The CDR3 DNA reads as TGTGCCATCAGTGAGGAGACAGGGGGCTTTAATTCACCCCTCCACTTT. As protein: CAISEETGGFNSPLHF.

The rearrangement joins TRBV25-1 to TRBJ2-3; a weak D match, TRBD1 (5 bases). There are 15 residues in the CDR3. The V and J ends lost 0 bases and 3 bases respectively, with 10 bases between them. CDR1 is MGHDK and CDR2 is SYGVNS in the germline V gene. This chain's CDR3 is CASSEYTGPTDTQYF. Here the CDR3 DNA reads TGTGCCAGCAGTGAATATACAGGCCCGACAGATACGCAGTATTTT.

The V and J genes are TRBV9 and TRBJ2-3, with 8 bases lining up with TRBD2. Germline assignment: CDR1 SGDLS and CDR2 YYNGEE. CDR3 length: 15 residues. V dropped 0 bases and J dropped 1; count of bases not matched to a gene: 1. CDR3 DNA sequence: TGTGCCAGCAGCGTAGGTAGCGGGGGCACAGATACGCAGTATTTT. Translated: CASSVGSGGTDTQYF.

This chain joins TRBV7-6 and TRBJ2-3, with 7 bases that match TRBD2. Germline V CDR1 and CDR2: SGHVS, FNYEAQ. The V segment lost 4 bases and the J segment 0 bases; nucleotides outside the gene matches: 4. This CDR3 comprises 15 residues. CDR3 DNA sequence: TGTGCCAGCAGCTCGGGACTACCCAGCACAGATACGCAGTATTTT. It yields the protein CASSSGLPSTDTQYF.

Only one count was recorded for this clone. The J gene is TRBJ2-2, the V gene TRBV5-4; TRBD2 matches at 14 bases. J lost 4 bases, V lost 3 bases, and 5 bases had no gene match. The CDR3 runs 17 residues. From germline, CDR1 is SGHNT and CDR2 YYREEE (reference sequence). The CDR3 DNA reads TGTGCCAGCAGCTCTGGGGGACTAGCGGGAGCCACCGGGGAGCTGTTTTTT. It is translated as CASSSGGLAGATGELFF.

This sequence joins TRBV14 and TRBJ2-7, with D perhaps matching TRBD2 (5 bases). CDR1 SGHDN and CDR2 FVKESK come from the germline V gene. CDR3 length: 15 amino acids. Trimming shortened V by 4 bases and J by 0 bases, and 13 bases separated the two germline ends. CDR3: CASSLGEVGSYEQYF. DNA for the CDR3: TGTGCCAGCAGCCTCGGGGAAGTCGGCTCCTACGAGCAGTACTTC.

V gene TRBV27 combines with J gene TRBJ1-1; 9 bases match TRBD1. Per germline, CDR1 MNHEY and CDR2 SMNVEV (reference sequence). There are 13 residues in the CDR3. V lost 4 bases and J lost 5; bases outside the gene matches: 2. As DNA, the CDR3 is TGTGCCAGCAGTTACAGGGGGCGGACTGAAGCTTTCTTT. It specifies CASSYRGRTEAFF.

This chain links TRBV14 with TRBJ1-6; D gene uncertain. Trimming removed 3 bases at V and 5 bases at J, with 11 bases between. Germline values: CDR1 SGHDN, CDR2 FVKESK. The CDR3 runs to 15 residues. The CDR3 reads CASSQLRAHNSPLHF. The CDR3 DNA reads as TGTGCCAGCAGCCAGCTGAGGGCGCATAATTCACCCCTCCACTTT.

For the CDR3, the DNA is TGCAGCGTTGAAACGAGCGGGAGGGGGGTTGATGAGCAGTTCTTC. Translating gives CSVETSGRGVDEQFF. V and J are TRBV29-1 and TRBJ2-1, with 10 bases matching TRBD2. CDR3 length: 15 amino acids. Germline V CDR1 and CDR2: SQVTM, ANQGSEA. The V and J ends lost 2 bases and 8 bases, in that order; junction bases with no gene match: 9.

This clone was seen once. The rearrangement joins TRBV30 to TRBJ1-4, with a tentative D call TRBD1 (5 bases). Trimming shortened V by 0 bases and J by 5 bases, and 10 bases separated the two germline ends. CDR3 length equals 14 residues. Germline V gives CDR1 GTSNPN, CDR2 SVGIG (reference sequence). CDR3 sequence reads: CAWSVRQKNEKLFF. The CDR3 nucleotides read TGTGCCTGGAGTGTACGACAGAAGAATGAAAAACTGTTTTTT.

The J gene is TRBJ1-1, the V gene TRBV5-1; TRBD1 is a possible D gene (5 bases). The CDR3 is made up of 13 amino acids. In germline, CDR1 is SGHRS, CDR2 YFSETQ. Trimming removed 4 bases at V and 5 bases at J, with 12 bases between. CDR3 region: CASSRGVGTEAFF. CDR3 nucleotide sequence: TGCGCCAGCAGCCGGGGGGTAGGAACTGAAGCTTTCTTT. Full variable domain (missing parts from reference TRBV5-1 and TRBJ1-1): KAGVTQTPRYLIKTRGQQVTLSCSPISGHRSVSWYQQTPGQGLQFLFEYFSETQRNKGNFPGRFSGRQFSNSRSEMNVSTLELGDSALYLCASSRGVGTEAFFGQGTRLTVV.

This clone has only one observation. The chain uses TRBV30 and TRBJ1-1; possible D gene TRBD1, 6 bases. The CDR3 is 15 amino acids. V lost 3 bases and J lost 4, with 18 bases in between. Germline V CDR1 and CDR2: GTSNPN, SVGIG (reference sequence). This CDR3 reads CAWRSGLVGGTEAFF. Written as DNA, the CDR3 is TGTGCCTGGAGATCGGGTCTTGTAGGGGGCACTGAAGCTTTCTTT.

This clone was counted a single time. The chain employs TRBV7-9 and TRBJ2-1, with 12 nucleotides matching TRBD2. Germline loops: CDR1 SEHNR, CDR2 FQNEAQ (reference sequence). This CDR3 contains 17 residues. V shed 5 bases, J shed 2 bases, and the junction held 7 bases outside the gene matches. This CDR3 reads CASSDRLAGEAYNEQFF. The CDR3 coding sequence is TGTGCCAGCAGCGACCGACTAGCGGGAGAAGCCTACAATGAGCAGTTCTTC.

The V and J genes are TRBV30 and TRBJ1-6; D gene unclear. The CDR3 loop spans 16 amino acids. The V end was cut by 4 bases, the J end by 7 bases, with 20 bases between. Germline V CDR1 and CDR2: GTSNPN, SVGIG (reference sequence). Written as DNA, the CDR3 is TGTGCCTGGACCCCATGGGAGGGTCGGTCCAATTCACCCCTCCACTTT. Residues: CAWTPWEGRSNSPLHF.

V gene TRBV6-5 combines with J gene TRBJ1-1, with D maybe TRBD1 (6 bases). The CDR3 has 13 residues. The V end was cut by 6 bases, the J end by 1 base, with 9 bases between. Germline CDR1 and CDR2: MNHEY and SVGAGI. CDR3 coding DNA: TGTGCCAGCAGCCCGACAGGGAACACTGAAGCTTTCTTT. This sequence encodes CASSPTGNTEAFF.

V and J are TRBV18 and TRBJ2-1, with a weak D call TRBD1 (6 bases). The CDR3 runs 14 residues. With 3 bases removed from V and 4 bases from J, the gap between germline ends came to 10 bases. The V gene's germline CDR1 is KGHSH and CDR2 LQKENI. CDR3 in amino acids: CASSPIRGYNEQFF. As DNA, the CDR3 is TGTGCCAGCTCACCGATCAGGGGTTACAATGAGCAGTTCTTC.

The chain uses TRBV9 and TRBJ1-1, with TRBD1 identical over 7 bases. The CDR3 is 13 amino acids. Losses at the gene ends were 0 bases for V and 7 bases for J; bases not matched to a gene: 3. CDR1 is SGDLS and CDR2 is YYNGEE in the germline V gene. Written as DNA, the CDR3 is TGTGCCAGCAGCGTAGTCAGGGACAGTGAAGCTTTCTTT. This translates into CASSVVRDSEAFF.

V usage is TRBV11-1 and J usage is TRBJ2-7; tentatively, D is TRBD2 (6 bases). Germline values: CDR1 SGHAT, CDR2 FQDESV (reference sequence). The germline V and J ends were trimmed by 3 bases and 5 bases, with 17 bases remaining between them. The CDR3 is 15 amino acids. The CDR3, as DNA: TGTGCCAGCAGCTTTGACTCTGGGGGGAACAACGAGCAGTACTTC. Translating it yields CASSFDSGGNNEQYF.

The chain joins TRBV4-3 to TRBJ2-2, with D possibly matching TRBD1 (5 bases). Germline-derived CDR1 and CDR2 are LGHNA and YSLEER. The CDR3 spans 17 residues. The V end lost 1 base, the J end lost 4 bases, and 16 bases lay between the germline ends. The CDR3 here is CASSQAARPDTTGELFF. The CDR3 DNA reads TGCGCCAGCAGCCAAGCGGCTCGCCCGGACACCACCGGGGAGCTGTTTTTT.

The CDR3 DNA follows: TGTGCCATCAGTGGCTCACAGGGTTTCGAGCAGTACTTC. This sequence encodes CAISGSQGFEQYF. The chain couples TRBV10-3 to TRBJ2-7, with D perhaps TRBD1 (6 bases). V lost 4 bases and J lost 6, with 13 bases in between. Germline assignment: CDR1 ENHRY and CDR2 SYGVKD. The CDR3 is 13 residues long.

The chain recombines TRBV6-6 with TRBJ2-3; 9 bases fit TRBD1. Germline trimming cut 7 bases from V and 1 base from J; bases unmatched to any gene: 6. This CDR3 has 15 amino acids. The V gene's germline CDR1 is MNHNY and CDR2 SVGAGI (reference sequence). CDR3 protein: CASKRQGGGTDTQYF. The CDR3, as DNA: TGTGCCAGCAAAAGACAGGGGGGAGGCACAGATACGCAGTATTTT.

This clone appeared a single time. The chain links TRBV4-2 to TRBJ2-3; D not certain. V lost 0 bases and J lost 0, with 10 bases in between. CDR3 size: 16 residues. Germline CDR1 and CDR2: LGHNA and YNFKEQ. CDR3 in amino acids: CASSQDGVSSTDTQYF. Written as DNA, the CDR3 is TGTGCCAGCAGCCAAGACGGTGTATCTAGCACAGATACGCAGTATTTT.

A single count supports this clone. The chain employs TRBV29-1 and TRBJ2-7; 9 bases match TRBD1. Looked up from germline, CDR1 is SQVTM and CDR2 is ANQGSEA. The CDR3 has 14 amino acids. V was pared by 6 bases and J by 2 bases, with 8 bases of the junction left unmatched. As DNA, the CDR3 is TGCAGCGTGGCGGGACAGGGAGTAACCTACGAGCAGTACTTC. Protein product: CSVAGQGVTYEQYF.

The chain employs TRBV30 and TRBJ1-1, with TRBD1 as a possible D gene (6 bases). There are 12 residues in the CDR3. Between the trimmed V and J ends, which lost 4 bases and 5 bases, there was a span of 11 bases. CDR1 and CDR2 (germline): GTSNPN, SVGIG (reference sequence). In DNA form, the CDR3 reads TGTGCCTGGACGGGGGGGCTGACTGAAGCTTTCTTT. Amino acids: CAWTGGLTEAFF. Full variable domain (outside the CDR3, taken from reference TRBV30 and TRBJ1-1): SQTIHQWPATLVQPVGSPLSLECTVEGTSNPNLYWYRQAAGRGLQLLFYSVGIGQISSEVPQNLSASRPQDRQFILSSKKLLLSDSGFYLCAWTGGLTEAFFGQGTRLTVV.

V and J are TRBV2 and TRBJ2-1; D is uncertain. The CDR3 has 13 residues. V lost 4 bases and J 6 bases, leaving 10 bases between the germline ends. Germline V lookup: CDR1 SNHLY, CDR2 FYNNEI. The chain's CDR3 is CASSVALSNEQFF. The CDR3 nucleotides read TGTGCCAGCAGTGTGGCACTATCCAATGAGCAGTTCTTC. The whole variable domain, remainder taken from reference TRBV2 and TRBJ2-1, is EPEVTQTPSHQVTQMGQEVILRCVPISNHLYFYWYRQILGQKVEFLVSFYNNEISEKSEIFDDQFSVERPDGSNFTLKIRSTKLEDSAMYFCASSVALSNEQFFGPGTRLTVL.

The chain combines TRBV2 with TRBJ1-1, with TRBD1 matching over 9 bases. The CDR3 is made up of 15 amino acids. With V trimmed by 5 bases and J by 4 bases, 8 bases remained unmatched. Per germline, CDR1 SNHLY and CDR2 FYNNEI. The CDR3 region has the DNA TGTGCCAGCAGTTGGAACAGGGGGCGCGGCACTGAAGCTTTCTTT. It is translated as CASSWNRGRGTEAFF.